This T cell receptor beta chain originates from a study of blood T cell repertoires in COVID-19. Overall study: Sites in the United States, Italy and Spain provided acute and convalescent COVID-19 samples. PBMCs, B-cell-depleted T cells, or T cells provided the cDNA or gDNA that made up the material.

In the study's own analysis: Cell counts per sample came from amplifying reference gene primers. Profiling relied on immunoSEQ multiplex PCR, and the TCRdb table lists in-frame clones only, not all of them. D and trimming come from the DNA, and the V and J calls and clone size come from that table. The data show around 41,000 clones, with 90% to 95% seen just once and 15% to 19% held by the top ten. Germline loops: CDR1 MNHEY, CDR2 SVGEGT. The CDR3 has 14 amino acids. Trimming cost V 6 bases and J 2 bases, with 13 bases left between them. This clonotype was obtained from a woman in her twenties or thirties in a cohort sampled during active COVID-19. Source material: peripheral blood. The genes are TRBV6-2 or TRBV6-3 and TRBJ1-1; weak D call: TRBD1 (6 bases). The CDR3 spells CASSFGQSNTEAFF. The DNA of the CDR3 is TGTGCCAGCAGCTTCGGACAGTCCAACACTGAAGCTTTCTTT.